Below, one TCR beta chain is given with its context. The antigen remains undetermined. The data are from a study of cytomegalovirus exposure and HLA in healthy donors. It was with 60 Vbeta and 13 Jbeta primers that the PCR ran. Data came from immunoSEQ multiplex PCR; TCRdb stores just in-frame clones and leaves some out. The sample has more than 55,000 clones, around 83% seen once. The CDR3 runs to 15 residues. Germline CDR1 reads SGHRS; CDR2 reads YFSETQ. J lost 7 bases, V lost 4 bases, and 9 bases had no gene match. General study results and limits: It was reportedly the case that the classifier diagnosed cytomegalovirus status with high specificity and sensitivity. Immune exposure information available was restricted to CMV serostatus.

The sequence derives from a man younger than 40 in good health and CMV-seronegative. The source material was PBMCs. The rearrangement links TRBV5-1 to TRBJ2-2, with TRBD1 identical over 8 bases. For the CDR3, the DNA is TGCGCCAGCAGCCCGACAGGGACAGGTGGCGGGGAGCTGTTTTTT. It yields the protein CASSPTGTGGGELFF.